The clone carrying this TCR beta chain turned up a few times. What it recognizes is unknown. The data were taken from a study of post-analysis software for immune sequencing data. Points from the study as a whole: TRBV5-6, TRBV5-1 and TRBV20-1 belonged to a set of five TRBV segments that were more frequent in patients than controls.

The V and J ends lost 4 bases and 0 bases respectively, with 16 bases between them. The germline gives CDR1 SQVTM, CDR2 ANQGSEA. The length of the CDR3 is 16 residues. Prepared libraries of TCR beta cDNA carried unique molecular identifiers. A single record per CDR3 protein comes from TCRdb applying MiXCR to the PCR reads. The sample consists of more than 450,000 distinct CDR3 sequences, about a third of them appearing once. The TCR sequence derives from a girl aged 2 to 17 with multiple sclerosis. Sequencing was done on a sample of blood. The rearrangement uses TRBV29-1 and TRBJ2-1; D gene uncertain. The DNA for the CDR3 is TGCAGCGTTGCTGGGCGGCGCCAGAGCTCCTACAATGAGCAGTTCTTC. Residues: CSVAGRRQSSYNEQFF.